The 32 T cell receptor beta chains below come from one sample, sequenced in a study of response to subunit inactivated influenza vaccine. TCRdb analysed the RT-PCR reads with MiXCR anew, one entry per CDR3 protein. The data show 610,000 or so distinct CDR3 sequences, with around 13% seen just once and roughly 11% held by the top ten. The sequencing here drew on PBMCs from blood, taken approximately 12 days after vaccination. The source of these receptors is a man aged 50 or older who received an inactivated influenza vaccine.

This clonotype was seen many times. The chain combines TRBV5-1 with TRBJ2-2; D is unresolved. The CDR3 sequence is 12 residues long. Trimming left V 4 bases short and J 6 bases short, with 7 bases between. Germline V gene lookup returns CDR1 SGHRS and CDR2 YFSETQ. The DNA for the CDR3 is TGCGCCAGCAGCACCTATCCCGGGGAGCTGTTTTTT. This translates into CASSTYPGELFF.

This clonotype was seen ten or more times. The chain uses TRBV27 and TRBJ2-5; the D gene is possibly TRBD2 (7 bases). CDR1 is MNHEY, CDR2 SMNVEV, per germline (reference sequence). The CDR3 is 14 amino acids. The ends were cut back, 4 bases at V and 4 bases at J, with 13 bases in the middle. The CDR3 DNA follows: TGTGCCAGCAGTTCTATTCGGGGGGCAGAGACCCAGTACTTC. The encoded protein is CASSSIRGAETQYF.

The chain couples TRBV9 to TRBJ1-3; D gene ambiguous. V lost 0 bases to trimming and J lost 6 bases, with 7 bases between them. The CDR3 totals 13 residues. CDR1 and CDR2 (germline): SGDLS, YYNGEE. The CDR3 here is CASSVDGENTIYF. DNA of the CDR3: TGTGCCAGCAGCGTAGATGGGGAAAACACCATATATTTT.

This chain links TRBV20-1 with TRBJ2-3; 11 nucleotides agree with TRBD2. The ends lost 3 bases at V and 2 bases at J; junction bases unmatched: 4. The CDR3 length is 15 residues. Germline lookup yields CDR1 DFQATT and CDR2 SNEGSKA (reference sequence). Here the CDR3 DNA reads TGCAGTGCTAGCTCGACTAGCGGGGTCACAGATACGCAGTATTTT. Translating it yields CSASSTSGVTDTQYF.

V gene TRBV18 combines with J gene TRBJ2-1; 10 bases match TRBD1. This CDR3 region has 14 residues. Germline V gene data show CDR1 as KGHSH and CDR2 as LQKENI. The V gene end was trimmed by 3 bases and the J gene end by 8 bases; junction bases not matched to a gene: 4. This CDR3 is CASSPGQGNDEQFF. The CDR3 DNA follows: TGTGCCAGCTCACCGGGACAGGGGAACGATGAGCAGTTCTTC.

The CDR3 region is CASSYSLSTGELFF. The CDR3 DNA reads TGTGCCAGCAGTTACTCTTTATCCACCGGGGAGCTGTTTTTT. The rearrangement links TRBV6-5 to TRBJ2-2; D unresolved. The V gene lost 0 bases and the J gene lost 4 bases, with 6 bases spanning the gap. The length of the CDR3 is 14 residues. CDR1 is MNHEY, CDR2 SVGAGI, per germline.

This clonotype has more than one count but fewer than ten. The rearrangement joins TRBV24-1 to TRBJ2-2; 11 bases match TRBD1. There are 13 residues in the CDR3. After removal of 9 bases from V and 4 bases from J, the junction contained 0 bases not matched to a gene. Germline-derived CDR1 and CDR2 are KGHDR and SFDVKD. The CDR3 protein is CATGTGGTGELFF. The CDR3 DNA sequence: TGTGCCACCGGGACAGGGGGCACCGGGGAGCTGTTTTTT.

The gene calls are TRBV28 and TRBJ2-7; no definite D call. V was pared by 4 bases and J by 3 bases, with 4 bases between. Germline CDR1 is MDHEN and CDR2 is SYDVKM. The CDR3 covers 11 residues. The CDR3, as DNA: TGTGCCAGCAGTTGGATCTACGAGCAGTACTTC. Amino acid sequence: CASSWIYEQYF.

This sequence joins TRBV24-1 and TRBJ2-3, with D unresolved. This CDR3 comprises 13 residues. Germline CDR1 is KGHDR and CDR2 is SFDVKD. Trimming removed 4 bases from V and 4 bases from J, with 8 bases in between. Here the CDR3 DNA reads TGTGCCACCAGTGACCCCCTATCAGATACGCAGTATTTT. Its translation: CATSDPLSDTQYF.

Many counts were recorded for this clonotype. The rearrangement links TRBV11-2 to TRBJ2-7; D is uncertain. This CDR3 is built from 12 residues. CDR1 and CDR2 from the germline V gene are SGHAT and FQNNGV. Trimming took 2 bases from V and 8 from J, leaving 10 bases between them. The CDR3 DNA reads as TGTGCCAGCAGCTTATACACCCTCCAGCAGTACTTC. Encoded protein: CASSLYTLQQYF.

This clonotype was detected a few times. This chain connects TRBV7-9 to TRBJ2-7, with TRBD1 identical over 8 bases. The CDR3 consists of 15 residues. After removal of 1 base from V and 4 bases from J, the junction contained 6 bases not matched to a gene. Looked up from germline, CDR1 is SEHNR and CDR2 is FQNEAQ (reference sequence). The CDR3 sequence is CASSLGGTGEYEQYF. As DNA, the CDR3 is TGTGCCAGCAGCTTAGGCGGGACAGGAGAATACGAGCAGTACTTC.

In its sample, this clonotype was seen a few times. This sequence joins TRBV11-2 and TRBJ2-2; the match to TRBD1 covers 8 bases. The CDR3 covers 17 residues. Germline V lookup: CDR1 SGHAT, CDR2 FQNNGV. Trimming at V came to 2 bases and at J to 1 base, leaving 6 bases not matched to a gene. CDR3 region: CASSLPVDRVNTGELFF. CDR3 nucleotide sequence: TGTGCCAGCAGCTTACCCGTGGACAGGGTGAACACCGGGGAGCTGTTTTTT.

This clonotype was counted a few times. The V gene is TRBV18, the J gene TRBJ2-7; D might be TRBD1 (5 bases). Trimming shortened V by 4 bases and J by 0 bases, and 16 bases separated the two germline ends. CDR3 size: 16 residues. CDR1 KGHSH and CDR2 LQKENI come from the germline V gene. CDR3 amino acids: CASSLTEGQSSYEQYF. The DNA for the CDR3 is TGTGCCAGCTCACTAACAGAAGGACAAAGCTCCTACGAGCAGTACTTC.

The genes are TRBV7-2 and TRBJ2-4; D perhaps matches TRBD1 (5 bases). The CDR3 spans 15 residues. Germline-derived CDR1 and CDR2 are SGHTA and FQGNSA. Trimming left V 2 bases short and J 8 bases short, with 16 bases between. CDR3 coding DNA: TGTGCCAGCAGCTTAAATTCCGTGGTGACAGACATTCAGTACTTC. It translates to CASSLNSVVTDIQYF.

The genes are TRBV4-2 and TRBJ2-3; TRBD2 agrees at 9 bases. With V trimmed by 2 bases and J by 0 bases, 12 bases remained unmatched. CDR3 length: 19 amino acids. In germline, CDR1 is LGHNA, CDR2 YNFKEQ. The CDR3 spells CASSQLALAGGASTDTQYF. The CDR3 coding sequence is TGTGCCAGCAGCCAATTGGCTCTGGCGGGAGGGGCGAGCACAGATACGCAGTATTTT.

Only a few counts were recorded for this clonotype. The rearrangement uses TRBV5-1 and TRBJ1-3; D is unresolved. The CDR3 covers 16 residues. CDR1 SGHRS and CDR2 YFSETQ come from the germline V gene. The ends were cut back, 0 bases at V and 0 bases at J, with 10 bases in the middle. CDR3 protein: CASSLEASSSGNTIYF. CDR3 nucleotides: TGCGCCAGCAGCTTGGAAGCCTCGAGCTCTGGAAACACCATATATTTT.

This chain joins TRBV11-2 and TRBJ2-7; 9 bases map to TRBD2. Germline CDR1 and CDR2: SGHAT and FQNNGV. The CDR3 contains 19 residues. The junction had 16 bases not matched to a gene; V was cut back by 0 bases and J by 4 bases. CDR3 coding DNA: TGTGCCAGCAGCTTAGAGCTAGGACTAGCGTCCAAAAAAGAATACGAGCAGTACTTC. This translates into CASSLELGLASKKEYEQYF. The whole variable domain, remainder taken from reference TRBV11-2 and TRBJ2-7, is EAGVAQSPRYKIIEKRQSVAFWCNPISGHATLYWYQQILGQGPKLLIQFQNNGVVDDSQLPKDRFSAERLKGVDSTLKIQPAKLEDSAVYLCASSLELGLASKKEYEQYFGPGTRLTVT.

The chain is built from TRBV27 and TRBJ2-3; 10 bases are a match to TRBD2. Germline V gene lookup returns CDR1 MNHEY and CDR2 SMNVEV (reference sequence). The CDR3 is 16 residues long. V shed 7 bases and J 4 bases; nucleotides not matched to a gene: 11. CDR3 region: CASNRWSGGAADTQYF. The DNA of the CDR3 is TGTGCCAGCAATCGGTGGAGCGGGGGGGCCGCAGATACGCAGTATTTT.

The J gene is TRBJ2-3, the V gene TRBV5-6, with TRBD2 matching 13 bases. This CDR3 region has 18 residues. The V and J ends lost 4 bases and 1 base, in that order; junction bases with no gene match: 9. CDR1 SGHDT and CDR2 YYEEEE come from the germline V gene. The CDR3 sequence is CASSPSGTSGKRTDTQYF. The CDR3 DNA sequence: TGTGCCAGCAGCCCCTCCGGGACTAGCGGGAAACGCACAGATACGCAGTATTTT.

About this clonotype: This may be a read error: a much more frequent sequence differs by one nucleotide. This sequence joins TRBV7-9 and TRBJ2-7, with D uncertain. The CDR3 totals 14 residues. Per germline, CDR1 SEHNR and CDR2 FQNEAQ (reference sequence). CDR3 DNA sequence: TGTGCCTGCAGCGAATCGGGCTTTAGGTACGAGCAGTACTTC. Encoded protein: CACSESGFRYEQYF.

The J gene is TRBJ1-4, the V gene TRBV4-3; D is possibly TRBD1 (5 bases). The CDR3 length is 15 residues. The ends were cut back, 1 base at V and 5 bases at J, with 11 bases in the middle. CDR1 and CDR2 (germline): LGHNA, YSLEER. The DNA of the CDR3 is TGCGCCAGCAGCCAAGGGACAATTCAGAATGAAAAACTGTTTTTT. Its translation: CASSQGTIQNEKLFF.

This clonotype was detected a few times. The CDR3 reads CASSTQNRDGYTF. As DNA, the CDR3 is TGTGCCAGCAGCACCCAAAACAGGGATGGCTACACCTTC. The chain uses TRBV4-2 and TRBJ1-2; maybe TRBD1 (6 bases). Germline assignment: CDR1 LGHNA and CDR2 YNFKEQ. The CDR3 runs to 13 residues. The ends were cut back, 5 bases at V and 6 bases at J, with 13 bases in the middle.

The DNA of the CDR3 is TGTGCCAGCAGCTTATTGTTTGGGGATTACAATGAGCAGTTCTTC. It is translated as CASSLLFGDYNEQFF. V usage is TRBV11-3 and J usage is TRBJ2-1; D call uncertain. Trimming removed 2 bases at V and 4 bases at J, with 12 bases between. Germline loops: CDR1 SGHNT, CDR2 YENEEA. This CDR3 spans 15 amino acids. The complete variable domain, with remaining parts taken from reference TRBV11-3 and TRBJ2-1, reads EAGVVQSPRYKIIEKKQPVAFWCNPISGHNTLYWYLQNLGQGPELLIRYENEEAVDDSQLPKDRFSAERLKGVDSTLKIQPAELGDSAVYLCASSLLFGDYNEQFFGPGTRLTVL.

The V gene is TRBV4-3, the J gene TRBJ2-1; D gene uncertain. Germline lookup yields CDR1 LGHNA and CDR2 YSLEER. Trimming cost V 1 base and J 2 bases, with 9 bases left between them. The CDR3 has 15 amino acids. The CDR3 sequence is CASSQGIATYNEQFF. Here the CDR3 DNA reads TGCGCCAGCAGCCAAGGCATAGCTACCTACAATGAGCAGTTCTTC.

This clonotype occurred a few times. The chain employs TRBV6-2 or TRBV6-3 and TRBJ2-2, with TRBD2 identical over 10 bases. This CDR3 is built from 17 residues. V gave up 2 bases and J gave up 2 bases; unmatched junction bases: 5. The V gene's germline CDR1 is MNHEY and CDR2 SVGEGT. CDR3 DNA sequence: TGTGCCAGCAGTTACCCTCTAGCGGGAGTCAACACCGGGGAGCTGTTTTTT. Amino acid sequence: CASSYPLAGVNTGELFF.

This clonotype was counted only a few times. This chain joins TRBV5-1 and TRBJ2-7; 7 bases fit TRBD2. With 4 bases clipped from V and 0 bases from J, the junction kept 10 bases outside the gene matches. Germline CDR1 and CDR2: SGHRS and YFSETQ. This CDR3 contains 16 residues. In DNA, the CDR3 is TGCGCCAGCAGCAAGTACGGGGGGAGTCTCTCCTACGAGCAGTACTTC. This codes for CASSKYGGSLSYEQYF.

The chain employs TRBV2 and TRBJ1-3, with a weak D call TRBD1 (5 bases). Germline CDR1 reads SNHLY; CDR2 reads FYNNEI. V was shortened by 10 bases and J by 4 bases, with 11 bases between the two germline ends. The CDR3 runs to 12 residues. The CDR3 bases are TGTGCCATTCCAGGGTTCGGAAACACCATATATTTT. Protein sequence: CAIPGFGNTIYF. Combining the CDR3 with reference TRBV2 and TRBJ1-3 gives the whole variable domain EPEVTQTPSHQVTQMGQEVILRCVPISNHLYFYWYRQILGQKVEFLVSFYNNEISEKSEIFDDQFSVERPDGSNFTLKIRSTKLEDSAMYFCAIPGFGNTIYFGEGSWLTVV.

The table lists this clonotype with a few counts. The chain is built from TRBV7-2 and TRBJ2-2, with D perhaps matching TRBD2 (6 bases). Germline CDR1 and CDR2: SGHTA and FQGNSA. V was trimmed by 3 bases and J by 3 bases, leaving 11 bases between them. The CDR3 loop spans 15 amino acids. This CDR3 reads CASSFISGYTGELFF. CDR3 nucleotide sequence: TGTGCCAGCAGCTTCATTAGCGGATACACCGGGGAGCTGTTTTTT.

The chain carries TRBV6-5 and TRBJ1-5; no firm D call. This CDR3 is 17 amino acids long. In germline, CDR1 is MNHEY, CDR2 SVGAGI. Trimming cost V 6 bases and J 0 bases, with 18 bases left between them. The CDR3 loop reads CASSRLVVGSSNQPQHF. The CDR3 DNA sequence: TGTGCCAGCAGCCGCTTGGTCGTTGGTAGTAGCAATCAGCCCCAGCATTTT.

This clonotype was counted only a few times. This sequence joins TRBV12-3 or TRBV12-4 and TRBJ2-2, with D unclear. The CDR3 is 12 residues long. V was clipped by 6 bases and J by 6 bases, with 8 bases between them. The CDR3 reads CASSTSPGELFF. In DNA, the CDR3 is TGTGCCAGCAGCACCTCCCCCGGGGAGCTGTTTTTT.

The CDR3 DNA sequence: TGTGCCAGCAGCGTAGGCCAGGGAGACAATCAGCCCCAGCATTTT. It translates to CASSVGQGDNQPQHF. The chain uses TRBV9 and TRBJ1-5; the D gene is possibly TRBD1 (5 bases). This CDR3 spans 15 amino acids. The germline gives CDR1 SGDLS, CDR2 YYNGEE. Trimming left V 0 bases short and J 3 bases short, with 10 bases between.

To note about this clonotype: This may be a read error: a much more frequent sequence differs by one nucleotide. V and J are TRBV29-1 and TRBJ2-3, with D maybe TRBD1 (6 bases). CDR3 length equals 10 residues. CDR1 is SQVTM, CDR2 ANQGSEA, per germline. V shed 7 bases and J shed 10 bases, with 12 bases lying between them. The DNA of the CDR3 is TGCAGCGCATGGACAGCAGCGCAGTATTTT. It specifies CSAWTAAQYF.